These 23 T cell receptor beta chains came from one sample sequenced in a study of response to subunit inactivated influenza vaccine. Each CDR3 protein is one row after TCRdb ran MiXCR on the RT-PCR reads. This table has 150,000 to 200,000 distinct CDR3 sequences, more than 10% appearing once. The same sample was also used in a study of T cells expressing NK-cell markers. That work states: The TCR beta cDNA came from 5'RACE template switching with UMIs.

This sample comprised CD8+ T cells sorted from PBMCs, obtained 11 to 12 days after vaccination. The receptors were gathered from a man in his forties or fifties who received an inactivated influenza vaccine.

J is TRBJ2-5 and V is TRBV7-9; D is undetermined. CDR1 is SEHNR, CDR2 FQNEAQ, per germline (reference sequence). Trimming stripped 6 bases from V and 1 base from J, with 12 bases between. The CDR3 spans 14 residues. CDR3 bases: TGTGCCAGCAGTTCCCCCGGCAGCCAAGAGACCCAGTACTTC. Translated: CASSSPGSQETQYF.

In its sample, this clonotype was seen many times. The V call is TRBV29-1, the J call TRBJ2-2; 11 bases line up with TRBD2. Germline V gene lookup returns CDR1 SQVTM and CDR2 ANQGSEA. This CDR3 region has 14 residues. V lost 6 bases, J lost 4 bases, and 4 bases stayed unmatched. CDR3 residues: CSVLAGAGTGELFF. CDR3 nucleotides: TGCAGCGTACTAGCGGGAGCGGGCACCGGGGAGCTGTTTTTT.

The CDR3 nucleotides are TGCAGCGTTGGAGGGGGTAACACCGGGGAGCTGTTTTTT. This gives the protein CSVGGGNTGELFF. This rearrangement joins TRBV29-1 to TRBJ2-2; D may be TRBD1 (6 bases). Trimming left V 4 bases short and J 2 bases short, with 8 bases between. The CDR3 is made up of 13 amino acids. The germline gives CDR1 SQVTM, CDR2 ANQGSEA.

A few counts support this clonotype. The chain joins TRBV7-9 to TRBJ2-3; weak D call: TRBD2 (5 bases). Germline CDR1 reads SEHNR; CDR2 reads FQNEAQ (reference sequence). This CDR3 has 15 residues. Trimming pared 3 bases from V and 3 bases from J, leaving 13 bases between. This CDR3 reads CASSFRGIRTDTQYF. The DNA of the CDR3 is TGTGCCAGCAGCTTTCGGGGAATAAGGACAGATACGCAGTATTTT.

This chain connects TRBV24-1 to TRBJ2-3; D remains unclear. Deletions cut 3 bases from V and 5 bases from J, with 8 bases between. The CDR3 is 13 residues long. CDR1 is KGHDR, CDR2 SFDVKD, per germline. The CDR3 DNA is TGTGCCACCAGTGATCATAACGTAGATACGCAGTATTTT. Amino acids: CATSDHNVDTQYF.

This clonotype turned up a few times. This chain's CDR3 is CASSLDQSGSRLDQPQHF. For the CDR3, the DNA is TGTGCCAGCAGCTTAGATCAGTCTGGTTCCCGACTAGATCAGCCCCAGCATTTT. The V gene is TRBV7-6, the J gene TRBJ1-5; D unresolved. CDR1 and CDR2 (germline): SGHVS, FNYEAQ. V gave up 1 base and J gave up 5 bases, with 21 bases separating them. The CDR3 length is 18 residues.

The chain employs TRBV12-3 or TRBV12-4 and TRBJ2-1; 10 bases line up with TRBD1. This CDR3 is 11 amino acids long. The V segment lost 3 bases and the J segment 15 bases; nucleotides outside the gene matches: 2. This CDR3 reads CASSLGQGLFF. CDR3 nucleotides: TGTGCCAGCAGTTTGGGACAGGGGTTGTTCTTC.

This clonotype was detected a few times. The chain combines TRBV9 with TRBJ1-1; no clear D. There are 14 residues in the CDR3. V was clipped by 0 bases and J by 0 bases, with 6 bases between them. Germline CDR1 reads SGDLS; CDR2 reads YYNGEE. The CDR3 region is CASSVDFMNTEAFF. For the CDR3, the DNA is TGTGCCAGCAGCGTAGATTTTATGAACACTGAAGCTTTCTTT.

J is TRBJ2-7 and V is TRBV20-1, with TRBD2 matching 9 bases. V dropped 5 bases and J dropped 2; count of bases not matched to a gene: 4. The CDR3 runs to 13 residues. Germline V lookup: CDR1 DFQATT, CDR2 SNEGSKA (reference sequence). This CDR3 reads CSAQAGGPYEQYF. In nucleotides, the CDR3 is TGCAGTGCTCAAGCGGGGGGACCCTACGAGCAGTACTTC.

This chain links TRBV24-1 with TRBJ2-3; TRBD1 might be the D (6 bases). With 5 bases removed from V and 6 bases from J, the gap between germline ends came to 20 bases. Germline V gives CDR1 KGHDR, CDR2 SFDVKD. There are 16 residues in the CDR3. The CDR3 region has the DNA TGTGCCACCAGTGCCGACTTCCAGGGGAGAGGGGATACGCAGTATTTT. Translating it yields CATSADFQGRGDTQYF.

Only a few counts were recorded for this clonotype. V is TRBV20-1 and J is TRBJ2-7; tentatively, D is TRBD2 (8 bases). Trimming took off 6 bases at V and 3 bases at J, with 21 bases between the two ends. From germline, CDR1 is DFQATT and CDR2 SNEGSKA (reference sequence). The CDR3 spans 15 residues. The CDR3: CSAFSGGLGFYEQYF. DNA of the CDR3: TGCAGTGCCTTCTCAGGGGGACTAGGATTCTACGAGCAGTACTTC.

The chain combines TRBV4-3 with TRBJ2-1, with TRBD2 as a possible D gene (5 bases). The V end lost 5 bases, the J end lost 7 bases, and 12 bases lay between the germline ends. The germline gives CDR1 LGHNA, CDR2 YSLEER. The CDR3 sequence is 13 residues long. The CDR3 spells CASSNHGGNEQFF. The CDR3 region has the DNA TGCGCCAGCAGCAACCACGGCGGGAATGAGCAGTTCTTC.

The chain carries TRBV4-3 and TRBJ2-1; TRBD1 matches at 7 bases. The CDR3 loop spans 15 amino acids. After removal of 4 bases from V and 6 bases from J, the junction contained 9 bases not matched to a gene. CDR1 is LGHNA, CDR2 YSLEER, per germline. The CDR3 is CASSPLDRSLNEQFF. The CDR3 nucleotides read TGCGCCAGCAGCCCGTTGGACAGGAGTCTCAATGAGCAGTTCTTC.

CDR3 in amino acids: CASSLGAFSTDTQYF. As DNA, the CDR3 is TGTGCCAGCAGCTTGGGGGCCTTCAGCACAGATACGCAGTATTTT. V usage is TRBV11-1 and J usage is TRBJ2-3; tentatively, D is TRBD1 (6 bases). This CDR3 spans 15 amino acids. Germline V lookup: CDR1 SGHAT, CDR2 FQDESV (reference sequence). V lost 3 bases to trimming and J lost 0 bases, with 10 bases between them.

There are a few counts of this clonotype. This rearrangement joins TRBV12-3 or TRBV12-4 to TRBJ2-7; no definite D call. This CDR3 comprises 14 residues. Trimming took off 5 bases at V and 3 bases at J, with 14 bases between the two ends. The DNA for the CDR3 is TGTGCCAGCAGTCTTTCTTACTCCTACTACGAGCAGTACTTC. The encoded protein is CASSLSYSYYEQYF.

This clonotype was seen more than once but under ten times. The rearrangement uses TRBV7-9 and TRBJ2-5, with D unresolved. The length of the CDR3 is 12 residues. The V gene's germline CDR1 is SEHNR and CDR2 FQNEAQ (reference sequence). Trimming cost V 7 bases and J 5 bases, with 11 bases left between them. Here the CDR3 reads CASTLSYETQYF. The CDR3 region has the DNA TGTGCCAGCACCCTCAGTTACGAGACCCAGTACTTC.

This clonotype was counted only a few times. The CDR3 sequence: CASSYDVSTDTQYF. CDR3 DNA sequence: TGTGCCAGCAGCTATGATGTTAGCACAGATACGCAGTATTTT. The chain joins TRBV7-9 to TRBJ2-3; the D is unclear. Trimming took off 4 bases at V and 0 bases at J, with 8 bases between the two ends. Germline V gene data show CDR1 as SEHNR and CDR2 as FQNEAQ (reference sequence). This CDR3 is built from 14 residues.

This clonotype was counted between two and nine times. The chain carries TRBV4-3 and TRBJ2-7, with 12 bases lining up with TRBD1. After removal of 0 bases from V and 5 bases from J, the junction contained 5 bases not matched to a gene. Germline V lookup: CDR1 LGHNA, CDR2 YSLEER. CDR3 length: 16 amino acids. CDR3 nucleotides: TGCGCCAGCAGCCAAGATTTCGGGACAGGGGGCCACGAGCAGTACTTC. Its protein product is CASSQDFGTGGHEQYF.

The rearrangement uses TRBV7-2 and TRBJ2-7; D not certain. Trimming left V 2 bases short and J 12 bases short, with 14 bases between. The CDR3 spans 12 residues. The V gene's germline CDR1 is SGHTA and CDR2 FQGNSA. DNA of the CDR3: TGTGCCAGCAGCTTAATTATAGTACGACCGTACTTC. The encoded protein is CASSLIIVRPYF.

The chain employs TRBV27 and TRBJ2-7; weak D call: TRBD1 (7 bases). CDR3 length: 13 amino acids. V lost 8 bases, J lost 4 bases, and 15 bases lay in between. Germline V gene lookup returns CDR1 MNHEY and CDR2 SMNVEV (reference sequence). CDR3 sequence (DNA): TGTGCCAGCCGACAGGGTGGAGGGTACGAGCAGTACTTC. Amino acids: CASRQGGGYEQYF.

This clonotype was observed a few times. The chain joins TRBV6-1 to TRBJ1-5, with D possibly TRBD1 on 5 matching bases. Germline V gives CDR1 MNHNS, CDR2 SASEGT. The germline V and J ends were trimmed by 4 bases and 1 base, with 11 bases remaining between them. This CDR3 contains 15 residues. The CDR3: CASSVVRDSNQPQHF. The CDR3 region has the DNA TGTGCCAGCAGTGTAGTCCGGGACAGCAATCAGCCCCAGCATTTT.

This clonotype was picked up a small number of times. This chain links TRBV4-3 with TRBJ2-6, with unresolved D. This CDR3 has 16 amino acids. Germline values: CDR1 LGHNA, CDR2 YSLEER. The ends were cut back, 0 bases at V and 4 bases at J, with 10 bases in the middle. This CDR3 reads CASSQEAGSGANVLTF. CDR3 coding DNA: TGCGCCAGCAGCCAAGAGGCCGGGTCCGGGGCCAACGTCCTGACTTTC.

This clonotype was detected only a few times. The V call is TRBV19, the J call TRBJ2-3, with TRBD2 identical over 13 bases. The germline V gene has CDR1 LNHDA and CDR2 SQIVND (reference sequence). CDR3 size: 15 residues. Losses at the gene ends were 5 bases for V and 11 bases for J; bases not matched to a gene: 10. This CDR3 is CASSPSGLAGSLQYF. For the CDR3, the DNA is TGTGCCAGTAGTCCGTCGGGACTAGCGGGGTCATTGCAGTATTTT.